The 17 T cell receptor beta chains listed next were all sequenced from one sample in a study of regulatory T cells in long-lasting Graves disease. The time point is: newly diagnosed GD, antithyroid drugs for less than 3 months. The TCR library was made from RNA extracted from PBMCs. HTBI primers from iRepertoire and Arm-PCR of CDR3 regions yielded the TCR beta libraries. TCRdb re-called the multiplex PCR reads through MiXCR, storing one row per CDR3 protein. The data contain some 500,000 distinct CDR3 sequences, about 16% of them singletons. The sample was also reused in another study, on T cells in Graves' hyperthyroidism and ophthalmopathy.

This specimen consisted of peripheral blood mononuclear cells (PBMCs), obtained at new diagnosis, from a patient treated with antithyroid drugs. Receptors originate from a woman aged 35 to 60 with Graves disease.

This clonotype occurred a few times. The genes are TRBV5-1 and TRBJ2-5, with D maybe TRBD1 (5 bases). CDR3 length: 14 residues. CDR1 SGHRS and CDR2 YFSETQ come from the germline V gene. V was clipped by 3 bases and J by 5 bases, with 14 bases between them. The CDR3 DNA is TGCGCCAGCAGCTCTGCAGGGAAGCAGGAGACCCAGTACTTC. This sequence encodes CASSSAGKQETQYF.

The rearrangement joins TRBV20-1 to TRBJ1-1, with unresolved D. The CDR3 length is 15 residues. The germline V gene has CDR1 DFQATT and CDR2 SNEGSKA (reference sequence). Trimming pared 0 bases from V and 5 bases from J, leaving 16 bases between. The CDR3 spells CSARDFYRAGTEAFF. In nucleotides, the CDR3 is TGCAGTGCTAGAGATTTTTACAGAGCCGGGACTGAAGCTTTCTTT.

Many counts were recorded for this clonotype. The chain's CDR3 is CASSLGERTYEQYF. The CDR3 region has the DNA TGTGCCAGCAGTCTAGGGGAGAGAACCTACGAGCAGTACTTC. The rearrangement uses TRBV14 and TRBJ2-7; D may correspond to TRBD1 or TRBD2 (5 bases each). The CDR3 spans 14 residues. V lost 6 bases, J lost 2 bases, and 14 bases lay in between. The germline V gene encodes CDR1 SGHDN and CDR2 FVKESK.

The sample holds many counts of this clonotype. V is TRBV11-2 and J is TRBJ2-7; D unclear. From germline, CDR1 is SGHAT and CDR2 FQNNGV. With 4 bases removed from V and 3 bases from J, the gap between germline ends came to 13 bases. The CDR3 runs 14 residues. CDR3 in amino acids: CASSSLAGYYEQYF. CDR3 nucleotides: TGTGCCAGCAGCTCCCTGGCAGGCTACTACGAGCAGTACTTC.

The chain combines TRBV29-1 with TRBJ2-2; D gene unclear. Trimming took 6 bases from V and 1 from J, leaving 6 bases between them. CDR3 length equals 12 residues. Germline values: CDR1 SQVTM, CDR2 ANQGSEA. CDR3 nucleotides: TGCAGCGTCCCTCTGAACACCGGGGAGCTGTTTTTT. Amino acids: CSVPLNTGELFF.

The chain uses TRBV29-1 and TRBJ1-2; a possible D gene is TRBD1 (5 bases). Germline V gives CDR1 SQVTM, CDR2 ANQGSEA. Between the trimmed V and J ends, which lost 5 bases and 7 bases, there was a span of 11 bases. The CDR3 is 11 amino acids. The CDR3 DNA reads TGCAGCGTTCTAAGCAGGGCTGGCTACACCTTC. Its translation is CSVLSRAGYTF.

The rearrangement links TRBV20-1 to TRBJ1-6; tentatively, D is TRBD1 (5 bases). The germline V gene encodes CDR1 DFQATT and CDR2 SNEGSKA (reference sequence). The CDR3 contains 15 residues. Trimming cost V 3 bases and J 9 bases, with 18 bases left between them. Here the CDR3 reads CSAREWSPGGSPLHF. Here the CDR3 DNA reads TGCAGTGCTAGGGAGTGGAGCCCTGGGGGTTCACCCCTCCACTTT.

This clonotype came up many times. The chain's CDR3 is CASGSGQGGSQPQHF. The CDR3 DNA sequence: TGTGCTAGTGGTTCCGGACAGGGAGGGAGTCAGCCCCAGCATTTT. The rearrangement joins TRBV12-5 to TRBJ1-5, with 8 bases lining up with TRBD1. The CDR3 spans 15 residues. Germline CDR1 is LGHNT and CDR2 is FRNRAP. With V trimmed by 4 bases and J by 6 bases, 8 bases remained unmatched.

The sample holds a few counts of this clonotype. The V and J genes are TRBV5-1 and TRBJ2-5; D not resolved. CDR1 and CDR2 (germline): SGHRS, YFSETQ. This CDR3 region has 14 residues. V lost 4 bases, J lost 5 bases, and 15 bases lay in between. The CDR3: CASSLQLFGETQYF. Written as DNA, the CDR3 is TGCGCCAGCAGCCTTCAGCTATTTGGCGAGACCCAGTACTTC.

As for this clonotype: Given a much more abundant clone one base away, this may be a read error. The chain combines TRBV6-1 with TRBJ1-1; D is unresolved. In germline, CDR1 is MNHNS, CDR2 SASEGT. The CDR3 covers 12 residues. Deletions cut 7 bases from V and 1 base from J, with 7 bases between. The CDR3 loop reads CASTKGNTEAFF. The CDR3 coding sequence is TGTGCCAGCACAAAAGGGAACACTGAAGCTTTCTTT.

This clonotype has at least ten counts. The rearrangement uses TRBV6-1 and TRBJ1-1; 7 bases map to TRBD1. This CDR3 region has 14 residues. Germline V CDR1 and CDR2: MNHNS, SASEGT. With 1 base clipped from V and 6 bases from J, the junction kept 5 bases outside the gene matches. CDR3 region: CASSEGGQEAEAFF. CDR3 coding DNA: TGTGCCAGCAGTGAAGGCGGACAGGAGGCTGAAGCTTTCTTT.

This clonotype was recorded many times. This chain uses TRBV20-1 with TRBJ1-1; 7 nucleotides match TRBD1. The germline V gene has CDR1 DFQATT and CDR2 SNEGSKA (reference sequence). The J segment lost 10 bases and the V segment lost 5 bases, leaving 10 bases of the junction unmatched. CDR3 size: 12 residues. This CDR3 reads CSAHARGQLAFF. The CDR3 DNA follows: TGCAGTGCTCACGCAAGGGGACAGTTAGCTTTCTTT.

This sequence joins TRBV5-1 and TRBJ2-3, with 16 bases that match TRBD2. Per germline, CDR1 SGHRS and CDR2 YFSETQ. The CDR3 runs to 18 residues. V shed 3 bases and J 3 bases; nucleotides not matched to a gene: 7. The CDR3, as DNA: TGCGCCAGCAGCTCTCGGGGGACTAGCGGGGGGGCAACAGATACGCAGTATTTT. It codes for CASSSRGTSGGATDTQYF. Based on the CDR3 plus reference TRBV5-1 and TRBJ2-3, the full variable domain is KAGVTQTPRYLIKTRGQQVTLSCSPISGHRSVSWYQQTPGQGLQFLFEYFSETQRNKGNFPGRFSGRQFSNSRSEMNVSTLELGDSALYLCASSSRGTSGGATDTQYFGPGTRLTVL.

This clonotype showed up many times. The CDR3 DNA reads TGTGCCAGCAGTCCCAGCTTCGATACGCAGTATTTT. Its protein product is CASSPSFDTQYF. The rearrangement joins TRBV27 to TRBJ2-3; no definite D call. CDR3 length: 12 amino acids. V gave up 5 bases and J gave up 6 bases, with 9 bases separating them. Per germline, CDR1 MNHEY and CDR2 SMNVEV (reference sequence).

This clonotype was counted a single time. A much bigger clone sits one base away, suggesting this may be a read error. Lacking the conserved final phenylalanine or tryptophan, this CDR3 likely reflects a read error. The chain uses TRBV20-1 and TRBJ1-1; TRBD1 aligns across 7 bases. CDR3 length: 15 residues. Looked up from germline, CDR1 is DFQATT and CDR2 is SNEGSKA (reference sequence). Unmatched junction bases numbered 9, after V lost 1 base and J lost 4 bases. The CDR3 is CSARGGQAAPTEAFL. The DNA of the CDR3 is TGCAGTGCTAGAGGAGGACAGGCGGCCCCCACTGAAGCTTTCCTT.

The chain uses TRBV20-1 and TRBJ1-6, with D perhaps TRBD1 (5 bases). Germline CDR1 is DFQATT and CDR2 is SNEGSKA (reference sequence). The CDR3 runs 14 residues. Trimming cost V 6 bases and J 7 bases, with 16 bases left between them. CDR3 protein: CSAPRGGTNSPLHF. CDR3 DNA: TGCAGTGCCCCCCGGGGCGGCACAAATTCACCCCTCCACTTT.

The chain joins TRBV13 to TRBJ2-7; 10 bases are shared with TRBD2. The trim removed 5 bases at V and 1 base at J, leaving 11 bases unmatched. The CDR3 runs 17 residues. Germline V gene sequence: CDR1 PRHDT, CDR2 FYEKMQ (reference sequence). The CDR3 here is CASSRPRTSGSSYEQYF. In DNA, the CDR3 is TGTGCCAGCAGCAGACCGCGGACTAGCGGTTCTTCCTACGAGCAGTACTTC.